This TCR beta chain comes out of a study of T cells after yellow fever vaccination. This clonotype was seen only a few times. TCRdb fed the 5' RACE reads into MiXCR, producing one record per CDR3 protein. The sample gives approximately 510,000 distinct CDR3 sequences, less than 25% of which show up once; roughly 16% is in the top ten. The germline V gene has CDR1 SQVTM and CDR2 ANQGSEA. Trimming cost V 0 bases and J 0 bases, with 5 bases left between them. This CDR3 has 13 residues. This sequence was found in a man between 18 and 29 years old who received the YFV17D yellow fever vaccine. The specimen was PBMCs, collected about 20 days after the first yellow fever vaccination. The V gene is TRBV29-1, the J gene TRBJ1-1, with D unclear. CDR3 sequence: CSVEDGMNTEAFF. The CDR3, as DNA: TGCAGCGTTGAAGACGGGATGAACACTGAAGCTTTCTTT.